Listed below are T cell receptor beta chains from one sample, sequenced in a study of blood T cell repertoires in COVID-19. Method: immunoSEQ multiplex PCR; TCRdb's copy keeps in-frame clones and lacks some. The sample holds about 220,000 clones, approximately 81% seen once. Sequences were obtained from peripheral blood. The receptors originated from a man in his thirties or forties with active or convalescent COVID-19. CDR3s leave out the opening cysteine and the closing phenylalanine or tryptophan.

j_call: TRBJ1-2; cdr3_length: 13; v_call: TRBV6-2/TRBV6-3; cdr3_aa: ASSYGRTPNYGYT
j_call: TRBJ2-1; cdr3_length: 13; v_call: TRBV10-3; cdr3_aa: AISETRTSGNEQF
j_call: TRBJ1-6; cdr3_length: 17; v_call: TRBV7-2; cdr3_aa: ASSMKALGRTHYNSPLH
j_call: TRBJ2-3; cdr3_length: 13; v_call: TRBV7-2; cdr3_aa: ASSLASGMRDTQY
j_call: TRBJ2-5; cdr3_length: 11; v_call: TRBV7-3; cdr3_aa: ASSKALGETQY
j_call: TRBJ2-7; cdr3_length: 12; v_call: TRBV30; cdr3_aa: AWRIGGLGYEQY
j_call: TRBJ2-2; cdr3_length: 14; v_call: TRBV5-6; cdr3_aa: ASSRGFTIPPGELF
j_call: TRBJ1-5; cdr3_length: 11; v_call: TRBV28; cdr3_aa: ATRSSGNQPQH
j_call: TRBJ2-3; cdr3_length: 15; v_call: TRBV10-3; cdr3_aa: AISDQQPRDLGVTQY
j_call: TRBJ1-4; cdr3_length: 13; v_call: TRBV19; cdr3_aa: ASSRREKTNEKLF
j_call: TRBJ2-3; cdr3_length: 13; v_call: TRBV11-3; cdr3_aa: ASSRGGGPTDTQY
j_call: TRBJ1-1; cdr3_length: 14; v_call: TRBV4-3; cdr3_aa: ASSQGQGKMNTEAF
j_call: TRBJ2-7; cdr3_length: 13; v_call: TRBV6-6; cdr3_aa: ASSSTIRDSYEQY
j_call: TRBJ1-5; cdr3_length: 10; v_call: TRBV12-3/TRBV12-4; cdr3_aa: ASSKSVQPQH
j_call: TRBJ2-7; cdr3_length: 12; v_call: TRBV7-2; cdr3_aa: ASSLSTGGNEQY
j_call: TRBJ1-4; cdr3_length: 12; v_call: TRBV11-2; cdr3_aa: ASSTGQFDEKLF
j_call: TRBJ1-1; cdr3_length: 12; v_call: TRBV4-1; cdr3_aa: ASSHLQLNTEAF
j_call: TRBJ2-3; cdr3_length: 13; v_call: TRBV28; cdr3_aa: ASSPQGKFTDTQY
j_call: TRBJ1-3; cdr3_length: 14; v_call: TRBV18; cdr3_aa: ASSPRGNLVGNTIY
j_call: TRBJ1-5; cdr3_length: 11; v_call: TRBV28; cdr3_aa: ASSLGGSSPQH
j_call: TRBJ2-6; cdr3_length: 15; v_call: TRBV7-9; cdr3_aa: ASIPQLGSSGANVLT
j_call: TRBJ1-3; cdr3_length: 11; v_call: TRBV3-1/TRBV3-2; cdr3_aa: ASSPTRGNTIY
j_call: TRBJ2-7; cdr3_length: 12; v_call: TRBV11-3; cdr3_aa: ASSHTDRAYEQY
j_call: TRBJ2-7; cdr3_length: 11; v_call: TRBV29-1; cdr3_aa: SVATRQTYEQY